The 9 T cell receptor beta chains in this list originate from one sample, sequenced in a study of cytomegalovirus exposure and HLA in healthy donors. Profiling relied on immunoSEQ multiplex PCR, and the TCRdb table lists in-frame clones only, not all of them. This table has 97,000 or so clones, about 95% appearing once. Sequences were obtained from PBMCs. Every receptor here comes from a woman younger than 30 in good health and CMV-seronegative.

The rearrangement links TRBV6-6 to TRBJ2-1; TRBD2 aligns across 7 bases. There are 16 residues in the CDR3. Germline CDR1 and CDR2: MNHNY and SVGAGI (reference sequence). The J segment lost 6 bases and the V segment lost 2 bases, leaving 10 bases of the junction unmatched. The CDR3 here is CASSYVAGVGGNEQFF. As DNA, the CDR3 is TGTGCCAGCAGTTACGTGGCGGGAGTGGGGGGCAATGAGCAGTTCTTC.

The chain recombines TRBV29-1 with TRBJ2-7, with TRBD2 as a possible D gene (7 bases). V was trimmed by 6 bases and J by 1 base, leaving 13 bases between them. This CDR3 has 13 residues. The V gene's germline CDR1 is SQVTM and CDR2 ANQGSEA. This chain's CDR3 is CSVVGGLSYEQYF. Here the CDR3 DNA reads TGCAGCGTCGTGGGGGGGCTTTCCTACGAGCAGTACTTC.

The chain employs TRBV7-8 and TRBJ1-4; 12 nucleotides agree with TRBD1. From germline, CDR1 is SGHVS and CDR2 FQNEAQ. Trimming removed 5 bases from V and 8 bases from J; junction bases left unmatched: 6. The CDR3 spans 15 residues. CDR3 amino acids: CASSAPGTGGEKLFF. The CDR3 DNA reads as TGTGCCAGCAGCGCTCCCGGGACAGGGGGCGAAAAACTGTTTTTT.

The chain links TRBV5-8 to TRBJ1-1; D unresolved. CDR1 and CDR2 (germline): SGHTS, YDEGEE. The V end was cut by 0 bases, the J end by 0 bases, with 9 bases between. The CDR3 contains 15 residues. CDR3 in amino acids: CASSLVGIVNTEAFF. DNA of the CDR3: TGTGCCAGCAGCTTGGTCGGGATTGTGAACACTGAAGCTTTCTTT.

The chain recombines TRBV2 with TRBJ1-2; 8 nucleotides match TRBD1. The CDR3 extends over 16 amino acids. Germline-derived CDR1 and CDR2 are SNHLY and FYNNEI. The V segment lost 5 bases and the J segment 6 bases; nucleotides outside the gene matches: 14. The CDR3 DNA follows: TGTGCCAGCAGTTATCAGACAGGGGTAGGAGGGAATGGCTACACCTTC. Translated, it gives CASSYQTGVGGNGYTF.

V is TRBV6-1 and J is TRBJ1-5, with TRBD1 as a possible D gene (6 bases). Germline-derived CDR1 and CDR2 are MNHNS and SASEGT. Trimming shortened V by 2 bases and J by 4 bases, and 21 bases separated the two germline ends. The CDR3 contains 18 residues. The CDR3 spells CASSEFEWEGVGNQPQHF. The CDR3 DNA reads as TGTGCCAGCAGTGAATTTGAGTGGGAGGGGGTTGGTAATCAGCCCCAGCATTTT.

This chain uses TRBV7-6 with TRBJ2-1; 14 nucleotides match TRBD2. CDR1 is SGHVS, CDR2 FNYEAQ, per germline. This CDR3 has 16 amino acids. The V and J ends lost 4 bases and 3 bases, in that order; junction bases with no gene match: 2. CDR3 bases: TGTGCCAGCAGCTCAGGGACTAGCGGGAGCTACAATGAGCAGTTCTTC. It yields the protein CASSSGTSGSYNEQFF.

This clone was seen only once. This chain's CDR3 is CASSPHFQSNTGELFF. In DNA, the CDR3 is TGTGCCAGCAGCCCTCATTTCCAGTCGAACACCGGGGAGCTGTTTTTT. This chain uses TRBV9 with TRBJ2-2; D is unclear. This CDR3 is 16 amino acids long. Germline assignment: CDR1 SGDLS and CDR2 YYNGEE. Trimming cost V 4 bases and J 0 bases, with 13 bases left between them.

This chain connects TRBV11-3 to TRBJ2-5; weak D call: TRBD2 (6 bases). The CDR3 has 14 amino acids. Germline V gene sequence: CDR1 SGHNT, CDR2 YENEEA. With 3 bases removed from V and 7 bases from J, the gap between germline ends came to 15 bases. CDR3 nucleotide sequence: TGTGCCAGCAGCTTGGGGACGGGGGAAAGGACCCAGTACTTC. As protein: CASSLGTGERTQYF.